The 10 T cell receptor beta chains below all came from one sample that was sequenced in a study of control samples from healthy donors and cancer patients. Some clones are missing from TCRdb's copy, which holds only in-frame ones; the method was immunoSEQ multiplex PCR. Among 150,000 or so clones listed, 90% to 95% were seen once. The source material was blood. These receptors were obtained from a man aged 40-49 years in good health.

V usage is TRBV7-9 and J usage is TRBJ2-2; D is undetermined. CDR1 is SEHNR, CDR2 FQNEAQ, per germline (reference sequence). The CDR3 extends over 13 amino acids. Trimming shortened V by 4 bases and J by 4 bases, and 7 bases separated the two germline ends. Here the CDR3 DNA reads TGTGCCAGCAGCTCGGTTATCACCGGGGAGCTGTTTTTT. Amino acid sequence: CASSSVITGELFF.

The chain uses TRBV30 and TRBJ1-3; D not resolved. The CDR3 loop spans 15 amino acids. The V end lost 1 base, the J end lost 0 bases, and 10 bases lay between the germline ends. Germline V gene data show CDR1 as GTSNPN and CDR2 as SVGIG (reference sequence). Here the CDR3 DNA reads TGTGCCTGGAGTGCCCCACTTCGCTCTGGAAACACCATATATTTT. Amino acids: CAWSAPLRSGNTIYF.

This rearrangement joins TRBV6-5 to TRBJ1-2, with 11 bases identical to TRBD1. V shed 3 bases, J shed 5 bases, and the junction held 5 bases outside the gene matches. Germline values: CDR1 MNHEY, CDR2 SVGAGI. The length of the CDR3 is 15 residues. CDR3 nucleotides: TGTGCCAGCAGTTATGGGACAGGGGGAAGTTATGGCTACACCTTC. Protein: CASSYGTGGSYGYTF.

The chain employs TRBV7-9 and TRBJ1-1; weak D call: TRBD1 (5 bases). Looked up from germline, CDR1 is SEHNR and CDR2 is FQNEAQ (reference sequence). This CDR3 comprises 13 residues. Trimming stripped 4 bases from V and 1 base from J, with 7 bases between. The CDR3 nucleotides read TGTGCCAGCAGCTACGGGGGGAACACTGAAGCTTTCTTT. Its protein product is CASSYGGNTEAFF.

The chain recombines TRBV7-9 with TRBJ1-2; 10 bases line up with TRBD1. V lost 5 bases, J lost 5 bases, and 14 bases stayed unmatched. CDR3 length: 17 residues. The germline CDR1 and CDR2 sequences are SEHNR and FQNEAQ (reference sequence). The CDR3 DNA reads TGTGCCAGCAGCCCAGGGACAGGGGCCTTTCACCTATATGGCTACACCTTC. It specifies CASSPGTGAFHLYGYTF.

The rearrangement links TRBV6-5 to TRBJ1-5; 10 bases align to TRBD1. V dropped 6 bases and J dropped 4; count of bases not matched to a gene: 6. Germline lookup yields CDR1 MNHEY and CDR2 SVGAGI. The CDR3 runs 15 residues. The CDR3, as DNA: TGTGCCAGCAGGGGGCGGACAGGGGGAAATCAGCCCCAGCATTTT. This translates into CASRGRTGGNQPQHF.

This sequence joins TRBV28 and TRBJ2-1; the match to TRBD1 covers 8 bases. Losses at the gene ends were 5 bases for V and 2 bases for J; bases not matched to a gene: 5. The CDR3 totals 15 residues. Germline CDR1 is MDHEN and CDR2 is SYDVKM. CDR3 residues: CASSDPRGPYNEQFF. CDR3 DNA: TGTGCCAGCAGTGACCCCAGGGGGCCCTACAATGAGCAGTTCTTC.

The chain couples TRBV24-1 to TRBJ2-5; D is possibly TRBD2 (7 bases). CDR1 is KGHDR, CDR2 SFDVKD, per germline. V dropped 0 bases and J dropped 6 bases, with 13 bases sitting between them. CDR3 length: 15 amino acids. Here the CDR3 DNA reads TGTGCCACCAGTGATTTGTCGGGGGGCGGAAAGACCCAGTACTTC. Protein: CATSDLSGGGKTQYF.

This rearrangement joins TRBV6-5 to TRBJ1-6, with 9 positions matching TRBD1. The CDR3 has 15 amino acids. With 7 bases clipped from V and 8 bases from J, the junction kept 9 bases outside the gene matches. In germline, CDR1 is MNHEY, CDR2 SVGAGI. The CDR3 DNA sequence: TGTGCCAGCAAGCCCCCGGGACAGGGTTATTCACCCCTCCACTTT. The encoded protein is CASKPPGQGYSPLHF.

The chain joins TRBV9 to TRBJ1-2; TRBD1 is a possible D gene (5 bases). CDR1 and CDR2 from the germline V gene are SGDLS and YYNGEE. The CDR3 runs to 11 residues. The V end was cut by 3 bases, the J end by 7 bases, with 7 bases between. CDR3 sequence: CASSGTGGYTF. In DNA, the CDR3 is TGTGCCAGCAGCGGTACAGGTGGCTACACCTTC.